A single sample gave rise to the 8 T cell receptor beta chains below, sequenced in a study of blood T cell repertoires in COVID-19. Repertoires were generated with immunoSEQ multiplex PCR, while TCRdb's copy carries only in-frame clones and drops some. The sample consists of fewer than 350,000 clones, approximately 91% of them appearing once. The material sequenced was PBMCs or T cells enriched from blood (not recorded which). These receptors all come from a middle-aged woman with acute COVID-19.

The V call is TRBV5-5, the J call TRBJ1-2, with 7 bases fitting TRBD1. CDR1 SGHKS and CDR2 YYEKEE come from the germline V gene (reference sequence). CDR3 size: 15 residues. V shed 6 bases and J 1 base; nucleotides not matched to a gene: 9. CDR3 nucleotide sequence: TGTGCCAGCACGATCGAGGGGGCCCGTAACTATGGCTACACCTTC. Encoded protein: CASTIEGARNYGYTF.

The chain has TRBV15 and TRBJ2-6; TRBD1 is a possible D gene (6 bases). Germline V CDR1 and CDR2: LNHNV, YYDKDF (reference sequence). Trimming pared 9 bases from V and 1 base from J, leaving 7 bases between. The CDR3 runs 13 residues. CDR3 sequence reads: CATGGSGANVLTF. For the CDR3, the DNA is TGTGCCACAGGGGGTTCTGGGGCCAACGTCCTGACTTTC.

The J gene is TRBJ1-1, the V gene TRBV2, with 9 bases identical to TRBD1. Germline V gives CDR1 SNHLY, CDR2 FYNNEI. The CDR3 length is 14 residues. J was trimmed by 5 bases and V by 8 bases; bases with no gene match: 9. The chain's CDR3 is CASAAGTGRTEAFF. Here the CDR3 DNA reads TGTGCCAGCGCCGCCGGGACAGGGAGGACTGAAGCTTTCTTT.

V gene TRBV11-1 combines with J gene TRBJ2-3; D may be TRBD1 (7 bases). This CDR3 region has 14 residues. CDR1 and CDR2 from the germline V gene are SGHAT and FQDESV (reference sequence). Trimming left V 7 bases short and J 2 bases short, with 13 bases between. The CDR3 is CASTQGEATDTQYF. The CDR3 coding sequence is TGTGCCAGCACCCAGGGGGAGGCCACAGATACGCAGTATTTT.

The chain links TRBV7-2 to TRBJ2-5, with 9 bases that match TRBD1. The CDR3 is made up of 13 amino acids. The germline V gene has CDR1 SGHTA and CDR2 FQGNSA. V shed 11 bases and J 4 bases; nucleotides not matched to a gene: 8. The CDR3 loop is CAGQQGAGETQYF. CDR3 bases: TGTGCCGGTCAACAGGGGGCCGGAGAGACCCAGTACTTC. Supplemented by reference TRBV7-2 and TRBJ2-5, the full variable domain reads GAGVSQSPSNKVTEKGKDVELRCDPISGHTALYWYRQSLGQGLEFLIYFQGNSAPDKSGLPSDRFSAERTGGSVSTLTIQRTQQEDSAVYLCAGQQGAGETQYFGPGTRLLVL.

This chain connects TRBV4-1 to TRBJ2-7, with 8 nucleotides matching TRBD1. The CDR3 consists of 17 residues. With 1 base clipped from V and 1 base from J, the junction kept 9 bases outside the gene matches. Germline V CDR1 and CDR2: MGHRA, YSYEKL. CDR3 in amino acids: CASSQGLRTGKSYEQYF. DNA for the CDR3: TGCGCCAGCAGCCAAGGGTTAAGGACAGGGAAGTCCTACGAGCAGTACTTC.

This clone appeared a single time. The chain combines TRBV5-1 with TRBJ1-4; D is unresolved. CDR3 size: 14 residues. The germline V gene has CDR1 SGHRS and CDR2 YFSETQ. The V end lost 0 bases, the J end lost 2 bases, and 5 bases lay between the germline ends. The CDR3 nucleotides are TGCGCCAGCAGCTTGGGGCCGACTAATGAAAAACTGTTTTTT. This translates into CASSLGPTNEKLFF.

This clone was picked up one time. The V gene is TRBV7-9, the J gene TRBJ1-2, with D hard to call. The germline V and J ends were trimmed by 5 bases and 7 bases, with 14 bases remaining between them. CDR1 is SEHNR, CDR2 FQNEAQ, per germline (reference sequence). The CDR3 sequence is 13 residues long. CDR3 in DNA: TGTGCCAGCAGCGAGCTCTCGGGGAGTGGCTACACCTTC. Protein product: CASSELSGSGYTF.